The clone carrying this T cell receptor (beta chain) was recorded many times. J lost 6 bases, V lost 7 bases, and 12 bases had no gene match. The CDR3 runs 14 residues. Germline V gene lookup returns CDR1 SNHLY and CDR2 FYNNEI. The data originate from a study of T cells in Graves' hyperthyroidism and ophthalmopathy. Stable disease denoted Graves' hyperthyroidism without ophthalmopathy progression within 18 months. Clinical symptoms, serum thyroxine, TRAb, thyroid ultrasound and orbital computed tomography established diagnosis. RNA transcripts served as the template for amplifying TCR beta CDR3 regions. The TCR CDR3 first-round RT-PCR relied on the HTBI primer set. TCRdb recomputed calls from the multiplex PCR reads with MiXCR, one row per CDR3 protein. Of fewer than 850,000 distinct CDR3 sequences in the sample, about 18% were seen once.

The chain recombines TRBV2 with TRBJ2-7; 7 nucleotides match TRBD1. The source is a man aged 50-60 years with Graves' hyperthyroidism. Material for sequencing was blood. The CDR3 here is CASTQEGATREQYF. DNA for the CDR3: TGTGCCAGCACCCAAGAGGGGGCGACTCGCGAGCAGTACTTC. The variable domain in full, completed from reference TRBV2 and TRBJ2-7, reads EPEVTQTPSHQVTQMGQEVILRCVPISNHLYFYWYRQILGQKVEFLVSFYNNEISEKSEIFDDQFSVERPDGSNFTLKIRSTKLEDSAMYFCASTQEGATREQYFGPGTRLTVT.